This entry lists 6 T cell receptor beta chains sequenced from one sample in a study of identical twins. TCRdb processed the 5' RACE reads anew with MiXCR; each CDR3 protein has one entry. Of about 890,000 distinct CDR3 sequences in the sample, roughly an eighth are singletons; the top ten hold about 1.5%. A further study also used this sample, focusing on yellow fever vaccine responses in identical twins.

The specimen was PBMCs. All receptors derive from a woman between 18 and 29 years old in good health.

V gene TRBV7-2 combines with J gene TRBJ1-1; no definite D call. The CDR3 length is 14 residues. CDR1 and CDR2 from the germline V gene are SGHTA and FQGNSA. V was pared by 5 bases and J by 4 bases, with 14 bases between. This CDR3 reads CASSKAGGPTEAFF. DNA of the CDR3: TGTGCCAGCAGCAAAGCAGGAGGACCCACTGAAGCTTTCTTT.

V and J are TRBV6-4 and TRBJ2-1, with TRBD2 as a possible D gene (6 bases). Germline assignment: CDR1 MRHNA and CDR2 SNTAGT. The CDR3 has 16 residues. Trimming took off 5 bases at V and 4 bases at J, with 18 bases between the two ends. CDR3 residues: CASSSGRRGTYNEQFF. DNA of the CDR3: TGTGCCAGCAGTAGCGGGCGGCGGGGAACGTACAATGAGCAGTTCTTC.

This clonotype was recorded at least ten times. CDR3 sequence (DNA): TGTGCCAGCAGTTTAGTACAGGGGTACACCGGGGAGCTGTTTTTT. Amino acid sequence: CASSLVQGYTGELFF. The chain employs TRBV12-3 or TRBV12-4 and TRBJ2-2; 7 nucleotides line up with TRBD1. The CDR3 sequence is 15 residues long. J was trimmed by 3 bases and V by 1 base; bases with no gene match: 2.

This clonotype was picked up a small number of times. V is TRBV7-9 and J is TRBJ2-1; TRBD2 matches 7 bases. CDR1 and CDR2 (germline): SEHNR, FQNEAQ (reference sequence). V shed 1 base and J 6 bases; nucleotides not matched to a gene: 9. This CDR3 spans 16 amino acids. As DNA, the CDR3 is TGTGCCAGCAGCTTAGGTTGGGGGGAGGGGACCAATGAGCAGTTCTTC. Translated, it gives CASSLGWGEGTNEQFF.

CDR3: CASSQRQVGEKLFF. The DNA for the CDR3 is TGTGCCAGCAGCCAAAGACAGGTTGGGGAAAAACTGTTTTTT. V is TRBV4-2 and J is TRBJ1-4, with D possibly being TRBD1 (6 bases). V lost 2 bases and J 8 bases, leaving 12 bases between the germline ends. CDR1 and CDR2 (germline): LGHNA, YNFKEQ. This CDR3 is built from 14 residues.

In its sample, this clonotype was seen a few times. The chain is built from TRBV28 and TRBJ2-4; 10 bases line up with TRBD1. Per germline, CDR1 MDHEN and CDR2 SYDVKM. V dropped 5 bases and J dropped 3; count of bases not matched to a gene: 7. The CDR3 runs 16 residues. This chain's CDR3 is CASSERQGAVKNIQYF. Written as DNA, the CDR3 is TGTGCCAGCAGTGAGAGACAGGGGGCCGTCAAAAACATTCAGTACTTC.